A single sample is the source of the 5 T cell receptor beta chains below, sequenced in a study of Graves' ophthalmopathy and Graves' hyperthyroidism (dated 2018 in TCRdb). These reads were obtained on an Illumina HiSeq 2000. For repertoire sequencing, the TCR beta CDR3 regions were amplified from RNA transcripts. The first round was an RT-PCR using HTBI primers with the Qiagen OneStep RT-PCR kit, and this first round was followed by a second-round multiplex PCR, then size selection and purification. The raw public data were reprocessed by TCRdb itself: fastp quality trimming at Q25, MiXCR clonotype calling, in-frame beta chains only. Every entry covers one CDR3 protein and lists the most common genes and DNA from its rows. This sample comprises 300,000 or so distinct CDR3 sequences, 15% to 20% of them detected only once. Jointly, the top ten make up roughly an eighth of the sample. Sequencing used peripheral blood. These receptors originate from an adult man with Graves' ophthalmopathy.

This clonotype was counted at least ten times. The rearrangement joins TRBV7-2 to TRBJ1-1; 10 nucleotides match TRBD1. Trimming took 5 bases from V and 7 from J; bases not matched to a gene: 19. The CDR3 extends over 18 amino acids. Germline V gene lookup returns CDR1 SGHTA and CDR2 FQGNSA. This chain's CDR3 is CASSPGQGLSDRAGEAFF. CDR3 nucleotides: TGTGCCAGCAGCCCGGGACAGGGGCTTTCCGACAGGGCCGGTGAAGCTTTCTTT.

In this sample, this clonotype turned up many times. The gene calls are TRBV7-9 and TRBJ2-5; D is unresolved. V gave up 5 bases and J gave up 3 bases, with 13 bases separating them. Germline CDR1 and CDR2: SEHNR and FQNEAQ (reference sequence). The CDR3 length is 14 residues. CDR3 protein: CASSLSLVEETQYF. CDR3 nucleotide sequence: TGTGCCAGCAGCCTGAGCCTAGTCGAAGAGACCCAGTACTTC.

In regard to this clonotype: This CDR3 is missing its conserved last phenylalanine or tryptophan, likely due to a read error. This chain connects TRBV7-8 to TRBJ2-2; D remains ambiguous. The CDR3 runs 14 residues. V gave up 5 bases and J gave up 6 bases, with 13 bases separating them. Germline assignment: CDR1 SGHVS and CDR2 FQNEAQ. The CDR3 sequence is CASSPKGVSGELFS. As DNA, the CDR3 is TGTGCCAGCAGCCCCAAGGGTGTGTCCGGGGAGCTGTTTTCT.

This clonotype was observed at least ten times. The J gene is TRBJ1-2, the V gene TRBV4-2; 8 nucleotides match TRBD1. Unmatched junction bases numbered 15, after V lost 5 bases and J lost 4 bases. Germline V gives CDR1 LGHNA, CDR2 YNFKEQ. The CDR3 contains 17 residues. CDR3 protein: CASSDDRGSTKFYGYTF. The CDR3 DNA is TGTGCCAGCAGCGATGACAGGGGAAGTACTAAATTCTATGGCTACACCTTC.

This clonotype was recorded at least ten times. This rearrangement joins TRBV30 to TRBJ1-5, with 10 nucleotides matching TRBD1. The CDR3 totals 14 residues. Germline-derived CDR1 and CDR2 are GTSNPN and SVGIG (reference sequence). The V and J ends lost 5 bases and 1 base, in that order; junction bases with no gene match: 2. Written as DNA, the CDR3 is TGTGCCTGGGGACAGGGGGGAAGCAATCAGCCCCAGCATTTT. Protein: CAWGQGGSNQPQHF.